The 9 T cell receptor beta chains reported below all come from one sample, sequenced in a study of post-analysis software for immune sequencing data. General observations from the study: In patients, about 5 TRBV segments were more frequent than in controls, with TRBV5-6, TRBV5-1 and TRBV20-1 among them.

Unique molecular identifiers tagged the TCR beta cDNA libraries. TCRdb redid the calling of the PCR reads with MiXCR, one entry per CDR3 protein. The table shows some 800,000 distinct CDR3 sequences, with roughly 46% occurring only once. No antigen has been assigned to these receptors. The source material was blood. The receptors here all came from a girl aged 10 to 17 with multiple sclerosis.

This chain connects TRBV20-1 to TRBJ2-1; the match to TRBD2 covers 12 bases. The J segment lost 7 bases and the V segment lost 5 bases, leaving 15 bases of the junction unmatched. The CDR3 spans 17 residues. The germline CDR1 and CDR2 sequences are DFQATT and SNEGSKA (reference sequence). The DNA for the CDR3 is TGCAGTGCTCCCCACACTCGACTAGCGGGAGTAGGTAATGAGCAGTTCTTC. It yields the protein CSAPHTRLAGVGNEQFF.

This clonotype appeared many times. The V and J genes are TRBV10-3 and TRBJ2-7, with D perhaps matching TRBD2 (7 bases). The V gene's germline CDR1 is ENHRY and CDR2 SYGVKD. The V and J ends lost 11 bases and 1 base respectively, with 15 bases between them. The CDR3 runs 13 residues. CDR3 in amino acids: CAAQGRESYEQYF. CDR3 DNA: TGTGCCGCCCAGGGGCGGGAGTCCTACGAGCAGTACTTC.

The J gene is TRBJ2-5, the V gene TRBV27, with D unresolved. V lost 5 bases and J 5 bases, leaving 15 bases between the germline ends. The CDR3 runs to 14 residues. The V gene's germline CDR1 is MNHEY and CDR2 SMNVEV (reference sequence). CDR3 sequence: CASSGRGDGETQYF. In DNA form, the CDR3 reads TGTGCCAGCAGTGGCAGAGGTGACGGGGAGACCCAGTACTTC.

This chain joins TRBV5-1 and TRBJ2-4; D may be TRBD1 (6 bases). Between the trimmed V and J ends, which lost 4 bases and 13 bases, there was a span of 15 bases. The CDR3 covers 12 residues. The germline V gene encodes CDR1 SGHRS and CDR2 YFSETQ. CDR3 in amino acids: CASSPEGGEQYF. CDR3 coding DNA: TGCGCCAGCAGCCCCGAAGGGGGAGAGCAGTACTTC.

This clonotype was found a few times. The gene calls are TRBV14 and TRBJ1-2; D is unresolved. The CDR3 contains 15 residues. Trimming removed 6 bases at V and 5 bases at J, with 19 bases between. CDR1 SGHDN and CDR2 FVKESK come from the germline V gene. This CDR3 reads CASRKTGILSYGYTF. CDR3 DNA sequence: TGTGCCAGCAGAAAAACCGGGATACTATCGTATGGCTACACCTTC.

This clonotype has just a few counts. This chain connects TRBV7-9 to TRBJ2-5; unclear D gene. The CDR3 spans 12 residues. V lost 6 bases, J lost 5 bases, and 10 bases lay in between. Germline V gene lookup returns CDR1 SEHNR and CDR2 FQNEAQ (reference sequence). DNA of the CDR3: TGTGCCAGCAGAGGTCTACTGGAGACCCAGTACTTC. It is translated as CASRGLLETQYF.

V and J are TRBV27 and TRBJ2-1; D is possibly TRBD1 or TRBD2 (5 bases each). Germline CDR1 reads MNHEY; CDR2 reads SMNVEV (reference sequence). Trimming cost V 1 base and J 5 bases, with 15 bases left between them. This CDR3 contains 16 residues. The CDR3 reads CASSLLGRGANNEQFF. CDR3 nucleotides: TGTGCCAGCAGTTTATTGGGTCGGGGCGCTAACAATGAGCAGTTCTTC.

This clonotype was seen once. The J gene is TRBJ2-1, the V gene TRBV27; 10 bases map to TRBD2. The CDR3 contains 14 residues. V trimming: 6 bases; J trimming: 6 bases; junction bases outside the gene matches: 5. Germline CDR1 reads MNHEY; CDR2 reads SMNVEV (reference sequence). The CDR3: CASSKGLAFNEQFF. The CDR3 DNA is TGTGCCAGCAGCAAGGGACTAGCGTTCAATGAGCAGTTCTTC.

This clonotype was recorded many times. V and J are TRBV18 and TRBJ2-1; no clear D. The CDR3 has 14 residues. Germline assignment: CDR1 KGHSH and CDR2 LQKENI. V was trimmed by 0 bases and J by 8 bases, leaving 11 bases between them. CDR3 sequence: CASSPPTGRDEQFF. The DNA for the CDR3 is TGTGCCAGCTCACCACCGACGGGCCGGGATGAGCAGTTCTTC.